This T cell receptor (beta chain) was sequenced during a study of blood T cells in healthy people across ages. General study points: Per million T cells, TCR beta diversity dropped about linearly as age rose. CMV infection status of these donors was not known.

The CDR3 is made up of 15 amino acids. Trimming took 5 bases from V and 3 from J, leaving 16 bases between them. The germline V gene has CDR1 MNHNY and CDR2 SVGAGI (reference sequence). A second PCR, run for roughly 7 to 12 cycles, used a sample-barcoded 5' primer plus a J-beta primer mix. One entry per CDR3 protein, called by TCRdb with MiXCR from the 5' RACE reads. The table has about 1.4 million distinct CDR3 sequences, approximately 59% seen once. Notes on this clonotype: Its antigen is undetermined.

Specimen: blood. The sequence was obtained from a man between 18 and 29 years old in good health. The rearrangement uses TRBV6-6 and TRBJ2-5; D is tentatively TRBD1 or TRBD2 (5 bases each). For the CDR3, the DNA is TGTGCCAGCAGTCCATCCGGGGACGGAGAAGAGACCCAGTACTTC. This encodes CASSPSGDGEETQYF.